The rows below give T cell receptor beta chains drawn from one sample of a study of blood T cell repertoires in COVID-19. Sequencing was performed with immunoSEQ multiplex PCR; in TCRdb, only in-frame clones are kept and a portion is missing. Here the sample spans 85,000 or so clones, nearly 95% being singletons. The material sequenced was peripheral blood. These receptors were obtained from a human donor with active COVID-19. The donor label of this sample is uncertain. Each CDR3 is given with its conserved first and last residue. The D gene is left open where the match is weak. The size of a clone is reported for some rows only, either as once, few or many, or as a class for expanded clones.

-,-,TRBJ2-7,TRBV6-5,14,CASSYGRPTGEQYF,TGTGCCAGCAGTTACGGGAGGCCGACGGGGGAGCAGTACTTC
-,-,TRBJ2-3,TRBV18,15,CASSPLGGQEGTQYF,TGTGCCAGCTCACCACTCGGGGGTCAAGAGGGTACGCAGTATTTT
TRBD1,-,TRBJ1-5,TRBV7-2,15,CASSLDGQGQGPQHF,TGTGCCAGCAGCTTAGACGGACAGGGGCAGGGGCCCCAGCATTTT
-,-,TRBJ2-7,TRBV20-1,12,CSASKQYYEQYF,TGCAGTGCTAGTAAACAGTACTACGAGCAGTACTTC
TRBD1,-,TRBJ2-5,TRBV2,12,CASRGTGETQYF,TGTGCCAGCAGGGGGACAGGAGAGACCCAGTACTTC
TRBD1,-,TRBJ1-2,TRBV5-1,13,CASSGQGARGYTF,TGCGCCAGCAGCGGACAGGGGGCGCGAGGCTACACCTTC
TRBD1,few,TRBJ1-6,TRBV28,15,CASSPMTGENSPLHF,TGTGCCAGCAGTCCAATGACAGGGGAAAATTCACCCCTCCACTTT
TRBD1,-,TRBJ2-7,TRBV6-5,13,CASSRGQGYEQYF,TGTGCCAGCAGTAGGGGACAGGGCTACGAGCAGTACTTC
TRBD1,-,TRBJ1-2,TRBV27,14,CASSMSGTGIGYTF,TGTGCCAGCAGTATGAGTGGGACAGGGATTGGCTACACCTTC
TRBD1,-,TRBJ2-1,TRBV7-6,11,CASTSGGEQFF,TGTGCCAGCACCTCAGGGGGTGAGCAGTTCTTC
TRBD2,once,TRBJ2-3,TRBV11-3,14,CASSFLAGTDTQYF,TGTGCCAGCAGCTTCCTAGCGGGTACAGATACGCAGTATTTT
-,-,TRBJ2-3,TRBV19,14,CASRTGGITDTQYF,TGTGCCAGTAGGACAGGAGGAATCACAGATACGCAGTATTTT
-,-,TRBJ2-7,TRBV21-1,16,CASSSGSGTGSYEQYF,TGTGCCAGCAGCTCGGGATCCGGGACAGGGTCCTACGAGCAGTACTTC
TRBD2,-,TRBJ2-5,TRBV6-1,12,CATGEGQETQYF,TGTGCCACCGGGGAGGGACAAGAGACCCAGTACTTC
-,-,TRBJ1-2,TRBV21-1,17,CASSKVRGGTGNYGYTF,TGTGCCAGCAGCAAAGTGAGGGGGGGGACAGGGAACTATGGCTACACCTTC
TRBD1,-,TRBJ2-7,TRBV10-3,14,CAIRGTGDSYEQYF,TGTGCCATCAGGGGGACAGGGGACTCCTACGAGCAGTACTTC
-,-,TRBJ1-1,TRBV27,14,CASSLLGGDTEAFF,TGTGCCAGCAGTTTATTAGGCGGGGACACTGAAGCTTTCTTT
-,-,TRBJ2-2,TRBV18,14,CASSPTANTGELFF,TGTGCCAGCTCGCCCACAGCAAACACCGGGGAGCTGTTTTTT
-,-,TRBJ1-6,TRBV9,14,CASSPSGVDSPLHF,TGTGCCAGCAGCCCGTCGGGAGTGGATTCACCCCTCCACTTT
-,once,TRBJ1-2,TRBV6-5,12,CASSYADYGYTF,TGTGCCAGCAGTTACGCAGACTATGGCTACACCTTC
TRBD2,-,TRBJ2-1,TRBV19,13,CATGTSGTNEQFF,TGTGCCACCGGGACTAGCGGGACCAATGAGCAGTTCTTC
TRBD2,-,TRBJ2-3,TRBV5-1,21,CASSRRGTSGSPWYSTDTQYF,TGCGCCAGCAGCCGACGGGGGACTAGCGGGAGCCCATGGTATAGCACAGATACGCAGTATTTT
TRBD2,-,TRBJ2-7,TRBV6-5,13,CASSGSGSAEQYF,TGTGCCAGCAGCGGTAGCGGGAGTGCCGAGCAGTACTTC
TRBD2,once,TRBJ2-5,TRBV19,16,CASSPRGRGGVETQYF,TGTGCCAGTAGTCCCCGCGGGCGGGGGGGCGTCGAGACCCAGTACTTC
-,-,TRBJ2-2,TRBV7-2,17,CASSPAASAVTTGELFF,TGTGCCAGCAGCCCAGCGGCATCCGCTGTTACCACCGGGGAGCTGTTTTTT
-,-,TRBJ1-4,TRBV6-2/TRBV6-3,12,CASRPQGGSLIF,TGTGCCAGCAGACCTCAAGGAGGGAGTTTGATTTTT
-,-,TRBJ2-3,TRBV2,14,CASMGRTGTDTQYF,TGTGCCAGCATGGGGAGGACGGGGACAGATACGCAGTATTTT
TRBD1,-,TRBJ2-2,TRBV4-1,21,CASSQEEVGQQGALGTGELFF,TGCGCCAGCAGCCAAGAAGAGGTGGGGCAACAGGGGGCCTTGGGAACCGGGGAGCTGTTTTTT
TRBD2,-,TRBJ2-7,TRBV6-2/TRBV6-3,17,CASSYGLAGGPFYEQYF,TGTGCCAGCAGTTACGGACTAGCGGGAGGGCCGTTCTACGAGCAGTACTTC
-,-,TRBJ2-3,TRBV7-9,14,CASSLGAGTDTQYF,TGTGCCAGCAGCTTGGGGGCAGGCACAGATACGCAGTATTTT
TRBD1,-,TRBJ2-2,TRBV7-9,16,CASILGQGAYTGELFF,TGTGCCAGCATACTCGGACAGGGGGCTTACACCGGGGAGCTGTTTTTT
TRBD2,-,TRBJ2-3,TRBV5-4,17,CASSPDGGGAFSDTQYF,TGTGCCAGCAGTCCCGACGGCGGGGGGGCGTTCTCAGATACGCAGTATTTT
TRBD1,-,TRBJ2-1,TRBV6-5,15,CASSPDRPTYNEQFF,TGTGCCAGCAGTCCGGACAGGCCGACCTACAATGAGCAGTTCTTC
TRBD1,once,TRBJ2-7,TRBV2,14,CASRGLTGYYEQYF,TGTGCCAGCAGGGGATTGACAGGGTACTACGAGCAGTACTTC
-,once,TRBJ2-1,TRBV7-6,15,CASSQTGTVYNEQFF,TGTGCCAGCAGCCAAACCGGGACTGTATACAATGAGCAGTTCTTC
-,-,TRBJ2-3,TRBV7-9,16,CASSSPSGKVSDTQYF,TGTGCCAGCAGCTCGCCCAGCGGAAAGGTTTCGGATACGCAGTATTTT